This T cell receptor beta chain was obtained from a study of blood T cell repertoires in COVID-19 (TCRdb year 2020). About the study as a whole: Collaborator samples came from the United States, Italy and Spain and covered acute and convalescent phases of COVID-19. The prospective study material was composed of cDNA or gDNA derived from T cells, B-cell-depleted T cells, or PBMCs. A de-identified subject ID, COVID-19 status, age in years and sex were almost always included in the sample metadata. The dataset comprised deeply sampled blood TCRbeta repertoires from subjects exposed to, actively infected with, or recovered from COVID-19. Samples came from the ongoing ImmuneRACE study (first 160 participants) plus 1,254 subjects from 6 global collaborators. A freely available public database, intended as a resource for researchers studying the immune response to SARS-CoV-2, is where the repertoires were released. HLA class I and class II types, where available, came from metadata supplied by the sample provider rather than from assay-based typing. Study-wide conclusions, independent of this receptor: Clinical and demographic metadata were provided uncurated, with the amount varying by source and participant.

Collaborating institutions collected whole blood in K2EDTA tubes following their own protocols. For TCRbeta analysis, collaborator samples were shipped as frozen whole blood, as isolated PBMCs, or as DNA extracted from either sample type. TCRbeta CDR3 regions were amplified from genomic DNA using the immunoSEQ Assay, a bias-controlled multiplex PCR. The source study handled its data this way. The number of nucleated cells in each sample was estimated from the amplification of reference gene primers within the assay. To quantify the absolute abundance of each unique TCRbeta CDR3 rearrangement, sequence reads were collapsed and filtered. For each sample, productive Simpson clonality was calculated as the square root of Simpson's diversity index over productive rearrangements. TCRdb took this table from immuneACCESS and kept in-frame rearrangements with V and J called. Such tables lack part of the clones; where checked against another copy, unresolved V genes explain under half of the gap, and the rest is unexplained. That table is the source of V, J and clone size, and D and trimming were worked out from the DNA. This sample gives 65,000 to 70,000 clones in total; around 82% of them show up just once. The ten largest account for about 16% of the sample.

In its sample, this clone was seen once. What this receptor recognizes is not known. Per-base qualities were not stored, and no clone one base away is much larger. This receptor was identified in a man of 80 years or more with active COVID-19. The sample was peripheral blood.

The DNA sequence reads TGTGCCACCCGGACAGGGCAATATGGCTACACCTTC. Its translation reads: CATRTGQYGYTF. This sequence uses TRBV19 and TRBJ1-2, and 8 bases in between align with TRBD1. From its cysteine to its phenylalanine, the CDR3 spans 12 amino acids. Just CDR3 DNA is preserved here, 36 bases in frame from base 1. The junction shows trimming of 10 bases on V and 5 bases on J, and the gene matches do not reach 6 bases of it. CDR1 and CDR2, per the germline V gene (reference sequence), are LNHDA and SQIVND.